The rows below give T cell receptor beta chains drawn from one sample of a study of blood T cell repertoires in COVID-19. Generated by immunoSEQ multiplex PCR, the TCRdb table keeps only in-frame clones and is missing some. The data hold more than 250,000 clones, with 87% observed a single time. The material sequenced was PBMCs or T cells enriched from blood (not recorded which). The source is a woman aged 25 to 39 who had recovered from COVID-19. Each CDR3 is given with its conserved first and last residue. The D gene is left open where the match is weak.

>TRBJ2-1|NA|TRBV11-2
TGTGCCAGCCTTAGGGCAAAGGGGCGTTACAATGAGCAGTTCTTC
CASLRAKGRYNEQFF
>TRBJ2-5|NA|TRBV4-1
TGCGCCAGCAGCCCGCTACATGGGGAGGAGACCCAGTACTTC
CASSPLHGEETQYF
>TRBJ2-7|NA|TRBV19
TGTGCCCCGCAGGGGCCCGAGCTCTACGAGCAGTACTTC
CAPQGPELYEQYF
>TRBJ2-1|TRBD1|TRBV4-3
TGCGCCAGCAGCACCTACAGGGGCAATGAGCAGTTCTTC
CASSTYRGNEQFF
>TRBJ1-2|NA|TRBV2
TGTGCCAGCACCGATACAGGGATCGGCTACACCTTC
CASTDTGIGYTF
>TRBJ2-1|NA|TRBV5-1
TGCGCCAGCAGCTTGTATCAGGGAGGGGGACACAATGAGCAGTTCTTC
CASSLYQGGGHNEQFF
>TRBJ1-4|NA|TRBV6-2/TRBV6-3
TGTGCCAGCAGTTACTACAGACGTAATGAAAAACTGTTTTTT
CASSYYRRNEKLFF
>TRBJ1-2|NA|TRBV14
TGTGCCAGCAGCCAATTGACAGGACGGACGAGGCCTCTCTATGGCTACACCTTC
CASSQLTGRTRPLYGYTF
>TRBJ1-2|NA|TRBV12-2
TGTGCAAGTCGCTTAGCGTTTGGCGGCTACACCTTC
CASRLAFGGYTF
>TRBJ1-4|TRBD1|TRBV6-5
TGTGCCAGCAGTTACAGACAGGGTGATGAAAAACTGTTTTTT
CASSYRQGDEKLFF